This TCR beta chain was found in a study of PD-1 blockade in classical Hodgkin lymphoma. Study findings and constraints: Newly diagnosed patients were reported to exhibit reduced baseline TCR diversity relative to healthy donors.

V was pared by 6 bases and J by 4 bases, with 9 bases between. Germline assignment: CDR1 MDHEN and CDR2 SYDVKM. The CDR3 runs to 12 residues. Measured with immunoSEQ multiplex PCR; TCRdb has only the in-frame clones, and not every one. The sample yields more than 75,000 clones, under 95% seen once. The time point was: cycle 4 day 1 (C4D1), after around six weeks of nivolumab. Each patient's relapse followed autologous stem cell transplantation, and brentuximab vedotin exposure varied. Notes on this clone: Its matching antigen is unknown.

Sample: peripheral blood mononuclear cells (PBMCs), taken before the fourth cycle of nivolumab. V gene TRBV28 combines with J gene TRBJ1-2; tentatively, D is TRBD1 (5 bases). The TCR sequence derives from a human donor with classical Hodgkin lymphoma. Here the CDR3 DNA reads TGTGCCAGCAGGGCCGACAGCTATGGCTACACCTTC. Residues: CASRADSYGYTF.